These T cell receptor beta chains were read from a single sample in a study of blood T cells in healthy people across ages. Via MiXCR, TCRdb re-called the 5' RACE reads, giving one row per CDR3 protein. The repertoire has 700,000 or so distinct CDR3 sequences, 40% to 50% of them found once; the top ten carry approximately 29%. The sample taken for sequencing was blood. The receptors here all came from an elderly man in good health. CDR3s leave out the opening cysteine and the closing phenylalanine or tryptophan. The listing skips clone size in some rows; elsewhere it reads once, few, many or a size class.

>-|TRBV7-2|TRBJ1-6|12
ATSAGQGRSPLH
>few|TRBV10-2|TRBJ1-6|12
ASRGQGWNSPLH
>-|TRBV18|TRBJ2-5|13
ASSLLSGYQETQY
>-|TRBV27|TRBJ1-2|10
ASSSGSYGYT
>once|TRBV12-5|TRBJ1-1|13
AGGLTRQGGTEAF
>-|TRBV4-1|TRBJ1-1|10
ASSKGNTEAF
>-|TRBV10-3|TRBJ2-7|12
AISVGTGSDEQY
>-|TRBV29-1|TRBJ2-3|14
SVAGTAKKPTDTQY
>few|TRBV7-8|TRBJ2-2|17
ASSFRMSGTGIETGELF
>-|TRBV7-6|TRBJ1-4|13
ASGKTDRQGEKLF
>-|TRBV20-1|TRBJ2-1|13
SASLRLGGGNEQF
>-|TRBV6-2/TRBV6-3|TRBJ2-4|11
ASRPDGAEIQY
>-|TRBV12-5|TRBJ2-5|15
ASGAALGLAGANEQY
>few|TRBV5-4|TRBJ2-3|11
ASSPIVSNTQY
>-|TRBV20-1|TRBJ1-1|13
SARAPRQGVFEAF
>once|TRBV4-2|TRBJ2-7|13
ASSQDLVGSVEQY